The clone carrying this T cell receptor (beta chain) came up once. The antigen is unknown. The data were obtained in a study of cytomegalovirus exposure and HLA in healthy donors. Study-level information: Findings of an earlier analysis included about 120 million unique TCR beta sequences from 170 million or so T cells. Notes on the study in general: Across donors, presence/absence analyses took sequencing depth to be roughly uniform. A later analysis found most CMV-associated TCR beta chains apparently HLA-restricted.

V dropped 1 base and J dropped 4 bases, with 20 bases sitting between them. This CDR3 comprises 17 residues. The V gene's germline CDR1 is SGHKS and CDR2 YYEKEE (reference sequence). The study ran its PCR with 60 Vbeta and 13 Jbeta primers. Measured with immunoSEQ multiplex PCR; TCRdb has only the in-frame clones, and not every one. The table shows 45,000 to 75,000 clones, with about 71% occurring only once. Despite likely unrecorded immune exposures, the donors were nominally healthy at the time of sampling. The sample comprised PBMCs. The sequence came from a woman aged 55-69 years in good health and CMV-seropositive. J is TRBJ1-1 and V is TRBV5-5; D may be TRBD1 (5 bases). Written as DNA, the CDR3 is TGTGCCAGCAGCTTGAAAATGGCCTGGGGCCAGGGCACTGAAGCTTTCTTT. Protein: CASSLKMAWGQGTEAFF.